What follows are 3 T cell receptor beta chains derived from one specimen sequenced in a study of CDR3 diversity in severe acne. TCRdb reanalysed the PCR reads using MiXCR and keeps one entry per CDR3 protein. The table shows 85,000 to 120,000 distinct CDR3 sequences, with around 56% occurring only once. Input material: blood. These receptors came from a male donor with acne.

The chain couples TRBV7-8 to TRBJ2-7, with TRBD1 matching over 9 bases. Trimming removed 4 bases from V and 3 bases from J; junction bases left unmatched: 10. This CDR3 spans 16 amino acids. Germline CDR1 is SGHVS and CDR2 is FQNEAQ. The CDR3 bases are TGTGCCAGCAGCTCCCCCCCCGAGACAGGGGGCTACGAGCAGTACTTC. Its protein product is CASSSPPETGGYEQYF.

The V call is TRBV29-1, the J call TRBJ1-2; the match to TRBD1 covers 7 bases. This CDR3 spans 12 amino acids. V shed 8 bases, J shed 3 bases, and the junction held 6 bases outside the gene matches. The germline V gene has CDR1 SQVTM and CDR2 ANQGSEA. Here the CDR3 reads CSIRDSYYGYTF. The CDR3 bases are TGCAGCATCAGGGACAGTTACTATGGCTACACCTTC. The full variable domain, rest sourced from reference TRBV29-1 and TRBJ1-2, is SAVISQKPSRDICQRGTSLTIQCQVDSQVTMMFWYRQQPGQSLTLIATANQGSEATYESGFVIDKFPISRPNLTFSTLTVSNMSPEDSSIYLCSIRDSYYGYTFGSGTRLTVV.

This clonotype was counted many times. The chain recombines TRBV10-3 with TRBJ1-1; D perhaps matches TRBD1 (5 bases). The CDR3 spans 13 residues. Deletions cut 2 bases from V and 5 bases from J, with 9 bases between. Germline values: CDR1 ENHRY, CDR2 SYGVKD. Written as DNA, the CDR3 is TGTGCCATCAGTGAGGCTGGGACGACTGAAGCTTTCTTT. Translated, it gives CAISEAGTTEAFF.